These 29 T cell receptor beta chains share one sample of origin, sequenced in a study of Graves' ophthalmopathy and Graves' hyperthyroidism. RNA transcripts yielded amplified TCR beta CDR3 regions. RT-PCR was first run with HTBI primers, then multiplex PCR in a second round. A single record per CDR3 protein comes from TCRdb applying MiXCR to the multiplex PCR reads. There are 300,000 to 350,000 distinct CDR3 sequences in the sample; 15% to 20% occur only once, and roughly 12% lies in the top ten. Sequencing was performed on peripheral blood. The receptors were sampled from an adult man with Graves' ophthalmopathy.

This clonotype came up many times. The rearrangement uses TRBV10-3 and TRBJ1-2, with unresolved D. V was clipped by 1 base and J by 4 bases, with 10 bases between them. Germline V gene sequence: CDR1 ENHRY, CDR2 SYGVKD. The CDR3 covers 14 residues. CDR3 DNA sequence: TGTGCCATCAGTGAGTTTACAGATTCCTATGGCTACACCTTC. Its protein product is CAISEFTDSYGYTF.

This clonotype was detected many times. The J gene is TRBJ2-2, the V gene TRBV15; D possibly corresponds to TRBD2 (5 bases). V gave up 0 bases and J gave up 2 bases, with 16 bases separating them. The CDR3 is made up of 18 amino acids. The germline CDR1 and CDR2 sequences are LNHNV and YYDKDF (reference sequence). The CDR3 coding sequence is TGTGCCACCAGCAGAGATCTCGGTCGAGGGATTAACACCGGGGAGCTGTTTTTT. Translated: CATSRDLGRGINTGELFF.

In this sample, this clonotype turned up many times. The chain joins TRBV30 to TRBJ1-5; 10 positions agree with TRBD1. The V segment lost 1 base and the J segment 2 bases; nucleotides outside the gene matches: 5. This CDR3 spans 16 amino acids. The V gene's germline CDR1 is GTSNPN and CDR2 SVGIG (reference sequence). The CDR3 sequence: CAWSGTGTGGNQPQHF. The CDR3 DNA reads as TGTGCCTGGAGTGGAACCGGGACAGGGGGCAATCAGCCCCAGCATTTT.

The sample holds many counts of this clonotype. The V and J genes are TRBV20-1 and TRBJ2-7; possibly TRBD2 for D (7 bases). Trimming removed 1 base at V and 6 bases at J, with 10 bases between. Germline assignment: CDR1 DFQATT and CDR2 SNEGSKA (reference sequence). The CDR3 runs to 12 residues. In DNA form, the CDR3 reads TGCAGTGCTAGAGGGAGGGGGGGCGAGCAGTACTTC. Encoded protein: CSARGRGGEQYF.

The rearrangement links TRBV3-1 to TRBJ2-7; 13 positions match TRBD2. This CDR3 has 17 amino acids. In germline, CDR1 is LGHDT, CDR2 YNNKEL (reference sequence). V was clipped by 4 bases and J by 2 bases; unmatched bases: 8. The CDR3: CASSLFGTSGKAYEQYF. The CDR3 region has the DNA TGTGCCAGCAGCCTATTTGGGACTAGCGGGAAGGCCTACGAGCAGTACTTC.

This clonotype was picked up many times. V gene TRBV5-1 combines with J gene TRBJ2-7; no clear D. Trimming removed 2 bases at V and 0 bases at J, with 6 bases between. Germline values: CDR1 SGHRS, CDR2 YFSETQ. The CDR3 runs to 13 residues. CDR3 loop: CASSFSFSYEQYF. The CDR3 DNA sequence: TGCGCCAGCAGCTTCAGCTTCTCCTACGAGCAGTACTTC.

This clonotype was counted at least ten times. The chain uses TRBV7-9 and TRBJ2-5; no clear D gene. The DNA end is more similar to TRBJ2-1, so the J call may be wrong. Germline assignment: CDR1 SEHNR and CDR2 FQNEAQ (reference sequence). The CDR3 has 13 amino acids. The CDR3 DNA is TGTGCCAGCAGCTTCCTAGGGTTGGGTGAGCAGTTCTTC. Amino acids: CASSFLGLGEQFF.

This clonotype was counted at least ten times. The rearrangement links TRBV7-9 to TRBJ1-1; D is ambiguous. V was clipped by 1 base and J by 1 base, with 7 bases between them. In germline, CDR1 is SEHNR, CDR2 FQNEAQ (reference sequence). The CDR3 consists of 14 residues. CDR3 residues: CASSLGSTNTEAFF. In DNA form, the CDR3 reads TGTGCCAGCAGCTTAGGAAGCACGAACACTGAAGCTTTCTTT.

This chain links TRBV11-2 with TRBJ1-6; D may be TRBD1 (6 bases). Trimming removed 4 bases at V and 9 bases at J, with 16 bases between. The germline V gene has CDR1 SGHAT and CDR2 FQNNGV. The CDR3 length is 15 residues. This CDR3 is CASSSPTQGPSPLHF. The CDR3 nucleotides are TGTGCCAGCAGCTCTCCTACACAGGGACCTTCACCCCTCCACTTT. The full variable domain, completed using reference TRBV11-2 and TRBJ1-6, is EAGVAQSPRYKIIEKRQSVAFWCNPISGHATLYWYQQILGQGPKLLIQFQNNGVVDDSQLPKDRFSAERLKGVDSTLKIQPAKLEDSAVYLCASSSPTQGPSPLHFGNGTRLTVT.

This clonotype has at least ten counts. The J gene is TRBJ1-5, the V gene TRBV30; 9 nucleotides line up with TRBD1. Trimming removed 0 bases from V and 7 bases from J; junction bases left unmatched: 4. Germline CDR1 reads GTSNPN; CDR2 reads SVGIG (reference sequence). This CDR3 has 14 amino acids. The CDR3 nucleotides are TGTGCCTGGAGTGTACAGGGGGCAGGGCAGCCCCAGCATTTT. The encoded protein is CAWSVQGAGQPQHF.

This sequence joins TRBV12-3 or TRBV12-4 and TRBJ2-7, with 7 bases aligning to TRBD2. The DNA matches TRBJ2-1 better at its end, which makes the J call doubtful. This CDR3 has 14 amino acids. The CDR3 DNA reads as TGTGCCAGCACCCCCGTGACTAGCTATTACGAGCAGTTCTTC. It is translated as CASTPVTSYYEQFF.

The V gene is TRBV6-2 or TRBV6-3, the J gene TRBJ1-5, with no clear D. The V gene's germline CDR1 is MNHEY and CDR2 SVGEGT. The V end was cut by 5 bases, the J end by 4 bases, with 6 bases between. This CDR3 region has 12 residues. CDR3 residues: CASSHPNQPQHF. In DNA, the CDR3 is TGTGCCAGCAGTCACCCGAATCAGCCCCAGCATTTT.

The rearrangement joins TRBV29-1 to TRBJ2-7; D unclear. The germline V gene has CDR1 SQVTM and CDR2 ANQGSEA. Trimming took 4 bases from V and 6 from J, leaving 7 bases between them. CDR3 length: 10 amino acids. CDR3 residues: CSVGASEQYF. CDR3 DNA: TGCAGCGTTGGGGCCAGCGAGCAGTACTTC.

At least ten counts were recorded for this clonotype. The chain carries TRBV11-1 and TRBJ2-5; 9 nucleotides line up with TRBD1. The CDR3 is 16 amino acids. Germline CDR1 and CDR2: SGHAT and FQDESV (reference sequence). Trimming took 5 bases from V and 5 from J; bases not matched to a gene: 12. This CDR3 reads CASSPRTGERGETQYF. The CDR3 nucleotides read TGTGCCAGCAGCCCCCGGACAGGGGAGAGAGGGGAGACCCAGTACTTC.

The chain links TRBV20-1 to TRBJ2-2, with D unclear. The CDR3 runs 14 residues. The V end lost 7 bases, the J end lost 0 bases, and 12 bases lay between the germline ends. The germline CDR1 and CDR2 sequences are DFQATT and SNEGSKA (reference sequence). CDR3 residues: CSVSKNSNTGELFF. The CDR3 coding sequence is TGCAGTGTTAGCAAAAATTCGAACACCGGGGAGCTGTTTTTT.

This clonotype was seen ten or more times. The J gene is TRBJ1-2, the V gene TRBV11-2; D unresolved. The CDR3 totals 15 residues. Trimming pared 2 bases from V and 8 bases from J, leaving 18 bases between. Germline CDR1 and CDR2: SGHAT and FQNNGV. The CDR3 DNA reads as TGTGCCAGCAGCTTATTACGAGGGCACGGAGACGGCTACACCTTC. The encoded protein is CASSLLRGHGDGYTF.

The table lists this clonotype with many counts. The V call is TRBV19, the J call TRBJ1-6, with 9 bases identical to TRBD1. The CDR3 extends over 16 amino acids. Germline V gene sequence: CDR1 LNHDA, CDR2 SQIVND (reference sequence). V trimming: 3 bases; J trimming: 8 bases; junction bases outside the gene matches: 8. The CDR3: CASSIRGTGRDSPLHF. The CDR3 DNA reads TGTGCCAGTAGTATTCGAGGGACAGGGAGGGATTCACCCCTCCACTTT.

This clonotype was counted many times. The chain couples TRBV24-1 to TRBJ2-2, with D possibly TRBD1 on 6 matching bases. The CDR3 has 16 residues. Germline values: CDR1 KGHDR, CDR2 SFDVKD. V was trimmed by 0 bases and J by 0 bases, leaving 7 bases between them. The CDR3 region has the DNA TGTGCCACCAGTGATTTGACAGGGCCGAACACCGGGGAGCTGTTTTTT. Encoded protein: CATSDLTGPNTGELFF.

This clonotype has a count of ten or more. The chain links TRBV20-1 to TRBJ2-7; the D gene is possibly TRBD1 (6 bases). V lost 3 bases to trimming and J lost 3 bases, with 18 bases between them. The germline gives CDR1 DFQATT, CDR2 SNEGSKA (reference sequence). The CDR3 runs 15 residues. The CDR3 DNA follows: TGCAGTGCTAGGTTAGGACAGACGTGGAACTACGAGCAGTACTTC. Its protein is CSARLGQTWNYEQYF.

In this sample, this clonotype turned up many times. V and J are TRBV7-9 and TRBJ1-1, with D uncertain. The germline CDR1 and CDR2 sequences are SEHNR and FQNEAQ (reference sequence). The CDR3 contains 14 residues. V was pared by 5 bases and J by 4 bases, with 14 bases between. DNA of the CDR3: TGTGCCAGCAGCGTAGGACGGACCGGCACTGAAGCTTTCTTT. As protein: CASSVGRTGTEAFF.

This clonotype was seen repeatedly, ten times or more. J is TRBJ2-7 and V is TRBV20-1; perhaps TRBD1 as D (7 bases). This CDR3 spans 15 amino acids. Deletions cut 1 base from V and 1 base from J, with 14 bases between. The germline V gene has CDR1 DFQATT and CDR2 SNEGSKA (reference sequence). The CDR3 coding sequence is TGCAGTGCTAGAGGGGAGGCAGGGGGTTCCTACGAGCAGTACTTC. Amino acids: CSARGEAGGSYEQYF.

This clonotype was counted at least ten times. This rearrangement joins TRBV30 to TRBJ1-1, with D unresolved. There are 13 residues in the CDR3. Germline assignment: CDR1 GTSNPN and CDR2 SVGIG (reference sequence). V was shortened by 0 bases and J by 5 bases, with 10 bases between the two germline ends. CDR3 amino acids: CAWSVDERTEAFF. CDR3 DNA: TGTGCCTGGAGTGTAGATGAACGGACTGAAGCTTTCTTT.

The chain has TRBV6-2 or TRBV6-3 and TRBJ2-5; 14 bases are shared with TRBD2. Looked up from germline, CDR1 is MNHEY and CDR2 is SVGEGT. V dropped 6 bases and J dropped 5; count of bases not matched to a gene: 8. The CDR3 extends over 16 amino acids. The CDR3 here is CASRDPGLAGVETQYF. CDR3 nucleotides: TGTGCCAGCAGAGACCCGGGACTAGCGGGAGTGGAGACCCAGTACTTC.

This clonotype has ten or more counts. The chain combines TRBV29-1 with TRBJ1-2; D possibly corresponds to TRBD1 (6 bases). Trimming pared 8 bases from V and 4 bases from J, leaving 17 bases between. The CDR3 consists of 13 residues. Germline CDR1 SQVTM, CDR2 ANQGSEA. The chain's CDR3 is CSIKDSLVYGYTF. The CDR3 bases are TGCAGCATAAAGGACAGTCTTGTCTATGGCTACACCTTC.

This clonotype was seen at least ten times. J is TRBJ2-7 and V is TRBV28; 9 nucleotides agree with TRBD2. Unmatched junction bases numbered 8, after V lost 8 bases and J lost 3 bases. Germline V gene sequence: CDR1 MDHEN, CDR2 SYDVKM. The CDR3 is 14 amino acids. CDR3 in DNA: TGTGCCAGCGGCGGCGGGGGGGCCAGCTACGAGCAGTACTTC. Its protein product is CASGGGGASYEQYF.

The table lists this clonotype with many counts. The chain links TRBV6-2 or TRBV6-3 to TRBJ2-1; 8 bases fit TRBD1. The CDR3 is 16 residues long. J gave up 4 bases and V 6 bases, and 11 bases lay outside the gene matches. CDR1 MNHEY and CDR2 SVGEGT come from the germline V gene. CDR3 residues: CASRPDGGQVYNEQFF. DNA of the CDR3: TGTGCCAGCAGGCCTGACGGGGGACAGGTGTACAATGAGCAGTTCTTC.

This clonotype was recorded many times. This chain links TRBV2 with TRBJ2-7; D is possibly TRBD1 (6 bases). CDR1 is SNHLY and CDR2 is FYNNEI in the germline V gene. V dropped 6 bases and J dropped 3 bases, with 12 bases sitting between them. This CDR3 is built from 13 residues. The CDR3 DNA sequence: TGTGCCAGCAGAACAGGGAGCTACTACGAGCAGTACTTC. It specifies CASRTGSYYEQYF.

This clonotype was recorded at least ten times. This chain uses TRBV25-1 with TRBJ2-7; D is unresolved. Germline CDR1 reads MGHDK; CDR2 reads SYGVNS. The CDR3 spans 14 residues. V dropped 5 bases and J dropped 2 bases, with 13 bases sitting between them. The DNA of the CDR3 is TGTGCCAGCAGTCCCTCGGACGGTGCCTACGAGCAGTACTTC. Translating gives CASSPSDGAYEQYF.

The V and J genes are TRBV5-1 and TRBJ2-2; a weak D match, TRBD1 (5 bases). This CDR3 is 15 amino acids long. Deletions cut 4 bases from V and 5 bases from J, with 15 bases between. Per the germline V gene, CDR1 is SGHRS and CDR2 is YFSETQ. CDR3 DNA sequence: TGCGCCAGCAGCCCTATCGACAGAGGTACCGGGGAGCTGTTTTTT. Its protein product is CASSPIDRGTGELFF.